A selection of T cell receptor beta chains follows, all from one sample in a study of T cells after yellow fever vaccination. TCRdb reprocessed the 5' RACE reads via MiXCR and lists one record per CDR3 protein. Of fewer than 350,000 distinct CDR3 sequences in the sample, approximately 4% were seen once. The material sequenced was PBMCs, taken 15 days after the yellow fever booster vaccination. The receptor set was obtained from a man aged 18 to 29 who received the YFV17D yellow fever vaccine. Each CDR3 is given with its conserved first and last residue. D genes are given only for firm matches. The size of a clone is reported for some rows only, either as once, few or many, or as a class for expanded clones.

>many|TRBV12-3/TRBV12-4|.|TRBJ2-7
CASSLAGGPYEQYF
TGTGCCAGCAGTTTAGCAGGGGGTCCCTACGAGCAGTACTTC
>.|TRBV5-4|TRBD2|TRBJ2-3
CASSGSGGSTDTQYF
TGTGCCAGCAGTGGTAGCGGGGGTAGCACAGATACGCAGTATTTT
>.|TRBV4-1|TRBD2|TRBJ2-2
CASSQTSGGFFEELFF
TGCGCCAGCAGCCAGACTAGCGGGGGGTTCTTTGAGGAGCTGTTTTTT
>.|TRBV12-3/TRBV12-4|TRBD1|TRBJ1-1
CASSYRGSVTEAFF
TGTGCCAGCAGTTACAGGGGGAGCGTCACTGAAGCTTTCTTT
>.|TRBV10-3|.|TRBJ1-2
CAISDETSNYGYTF
TGTGCCATCAGTGACGAGACGTCTAACTATGGCTACACCTTC
>many|TRBV7-9|.|TRBJ2-3
CASSAVQWGTDTQYF
TGTGCCAGCAGCGCCGTTCAGTGGGGCACAGATACGCAGTATTTT
>many|TRBV10-3|.|TRBJ2-2
CAISGRDFITGELFF
TGTGCCATCAGTGGGCGGGACTTCATCACCGGGGAGCTGTTTTTT
>many|TRBV9|TRBD1|TRBJ2-7
CASSASGTGHYEQYF
TGTGCCAGCAGCGCTTCCGGGACAGGACACTACGAGCAGTACTTC
>few|TRBV7-9|.|TRBJ2-2
CASSLMGGSRTGELFF
TGTGCCAGCAGCTTGATGGGGGGATCAAGGACCGGGGAGCTGTTTTTT
>few|TRBV20-1|.|TRBJ1-3
CSARDRDYTIYF
TGCAGTGCTAGAGATCGGGATTACACCATATATTTT
>many|TRBV18|.|TRBJ2-2
CASSSTMTGELFF
TGTGCCAGCTCATCTACGATGACCGGGGAGCTGTTTTTT
>few|TRBV2|.|TRBJ2-4
CASSWATKNIQYF
TGTGCCAGCAGTTGGGCAACCAAAAACATTCAGTACTTC
>many|TRBV20-1|.|TRBJ2-5
CSGMVETQYF
TGCAGTGGTATGGTGGAGACCCAGTACTTC
>few|TRBV7-2|.|TRBJ2-3
CAGAVYSTDTQYF
TGTGCCGGGGCCGTGTACAGCACAGATACGCAGTATTTT
>few|TRBV7-9|.|TRBJ1-1
CASSLAGTSIAEAFF
TGTGCCAGCAGTTTAGCCGGGACTAGTATTGCTGAAGCTTTCTTT
>many|TRBV6-1|.|TRBJ1-5
CASSEAEGRGQPQHF
TGTGCCAGCAGTGAAGCGGAGGGGAGGGGTCAGCCCCAGCATTTT
>.|TRBV20-1|TRBD2|TRBJ2-3
CSAISGGFLDTQYF
TGCAGTGCTATAAGCGGGGGCTTTTTAGATACGCAGTATTTT
>.|TRBV2|.|TRBJ2-1
CASSDWGPESYNEQFF
TGTGCCAGCAGTGACTGGGGGCCAGAGTCCTACAATGAGCAGTTCTTC
>.|TRBV5-6|.|TRBJ1-1
CASREGGRTMNTEAFF
TGTGCCAGCAGGGAGGGGGGCAGAACCATGAACACTGAAGCTTTCTTT
>many|TRBV7-2|.|TRBJ2-2
CASRRGNTGELFF
TGTGCCAGCAGACGGGGAAACACCGGGGAGCTGTTTTTT
>many|TRBV7-3|TRBD2|TRBJ2-3
CASSLDPGGITDTQYF
TGTGCCAGCAGCTTGGATCCGGGGGGGATCACAGATACGCAGTATTTT
>few|TRBV20-1|.|TRBJ2-3
CSARDQAFTDTQYF
TGCAGTGCTAGAGATCAGGCTTTCACAGATACGCAGTATTTT
>.|TRBV10-3|.|TRBJ1-2
CAISADDRTYGYTF
TGTGCCATCAGTGCCGACGACAGAACCTATGGCTACACCTTC
>.|TRBV4-1|.|TRBJ2-2
CASGRNTGELFF
TGCGCCAGCGGACGGAACACCGGGGAGCTGTTTTTT
>.|TRBV6-2/TRBV6-3|TRBD1|TRBJ2-3
CASSWDREYTDTQYF
TGTGCCAGCAGCTGGGACAGGGAGTATACAGATACGCAGTATTTT
>few|TRBV3-1|.|TRBJ1-2
CASSSLDGYTF
TGTGCCAGCAGCTCCTTGGATGGCTACACCTTC
>many|TRBV5-1|TRBD1|TRBJ2-1
CASSNSGQGANEQFF
TGCGCCAGCTCGAATTCGGGACAGGGGGCTAATGAGCAGTTCTTC
>.|TRBV24-1|.|TRBJ2-1
CATSDPRAGQGLNEQFF
TGTGCCACCAGTGATCCCCGGGCGGGGCAGGGGTTGAATGAGCAGTTCTTC
>few|TRBV29-1|.|TRBJ2-1
CSGETSGAYNEQFF
TGCAGCGGGGAAACTAGTGGGGCTTACAATGAGCAGTTCTTC
>few|TRBV6-2/TRBV6-3|.|TRBJ2-3
CASSYRAKGSGTDTQYF
TGTGCCAGCAGTTACAGGGCAAAGGGAAGCGGAACAGATACGCAGTATTTT
>few|TRBV5-4|TRBD2|TRBJ2-4
CASSRSGALAKNIQYF
TGTGCCAGCAGCCGGAGCGGGGCCTTAGCCAAAAACATTCAGTACTTC
>many|TRBV9|.|TRBJ1-6
CASSAIERSPLHF
TGTGCCAGCAGCGCAATAGAGCGGTCACCCCTCCACTTT
>many|TRBV5-1|.|TRBJ2-1
CASSLMGLYNEQFF
TGCGCCAGCAGCTTGATGGGGTTGTACAATGAGCAGTTCTTC
>many|TRBV30|.|TRBJ2-2
CAWDRDSNTGELFF
TGTGCCTGGGACAGGGACTCGAACACCGGGGAGCTGTTTTTT
>.|TRBV24-1|TRBD1|TRBJ2-3
CATSDFGTGATDTQYF
TGTGCCACCAGTGATTTCGGGACAGGGGCCACAGATACGCAGTATTTT
>few|TRBV5-1|.|TRBJ2-5
CASRATGPPIETQYF
TGCGCCAGCAGAGCAACCGGGCCCCCAATAGAGACCCAGTACTTC
>few|TRBV7-2|.|TRBJ2-1
CASSYARAEQFF
TGTGCCAGCAGCTATGCGAGGGCAGAGCAGTTCTTC
>.|TRBV5-1|TRBD2|TRBJ2-3
CASSLGTSRADTQYF
TGCGCCAGCAGCTTGGGGACTAGCCGAGCAGATACGCAGTATTTT
>few|TRBV7-2|TRBD1|TRBJ1-2
CASSFRDRIYGYTF
TGTGCCAGCAGCTTCCGGGACAGAATCTATGGCTACACCTTC
>many|TRBV11-1|.|TRBJ2-2
CASSPGTGNTGELFF
TGTGCCAGCAGCCCCGGGACTGGTAACACCGGGGAGCTGTTTTTT
>.|TRBV20-1|TRBD2|TRBJ2-1
CSAFGLAGGTYNEQFF
TGCAGTGCTTTCGGACTAGCGGGGGGGACTTACAATGAGCAGTTCTTC
>.|TRBV6-2/TRBV6-3|.|TRBJ1-5
CASSEDRRGNQPQHF
TGTGCCAGCAGTGAGGACAGAAGGGGCAATCAGCCCCAGCATTTT
>.|TRBV5-6|.|TRBJ1-5
CASSLAAGTPNQPQHF
TGTGCCAGCAGCTTGGCCGCGGGAACACCCAATCAGCCCCAGCATTTT
>.|TRBV2|.|TRBJ2-1
CASSSVTAYNEQFF
TGTGCCAGCAGTAGCGTTACTGCCTACAATGAGCAGTTCTTC
>few|TRBV5-1|.|TRBJ1-4
CASKWGTNEKLFF
TGCGCCAGCAAGTGGGGAACTAATGAAAAACTGTTTTTT
>few|TRBV10-3|.|TRBJ2-5
CAISERLEQETQYF
TGTGCCATCAGTGAACGACTAGAACAAGAGACCCAGTACTTC
>many|TRBV20-1|.|TRBJ1-2
CSAGGADGYTF
TGCAGTGCTGGGGGGGCTGATGGCTACACCTTC
>.|TRBV9|.|TRBJ2-1
CASSVVEGSYNEQFF
TGTGCCAGCAGCGTAGTTGAGGGGTCGTACAATGAGCAGTTCTTC
>.|TRBV3-1|.|TRBJ2-3
CVSSQFDGNTQYF
TGTGTCAGCAGCCAATTCGACGGCAATACGCAGTATTTT
>.|TRBV6-2/TRBV6-3|.|TRBJ2-5
CASSYYAASQGTQYF
TGTGCCAGCAGTTACTACGCGGCCAGCCAAGGGACCCAGTACTTC
>many|TRBV7-8|.|TRBJ1-2
CASSLEGLLVRRRANYGYTF
TGTGCCAGCAGCTTGGAAGGATTACTCGTTCGGAGGCGCGCTAACTATGGCTACACCTTC
>few|TRBV27|.|TRBJ1-5
CASWAGNQPQHF
TGTGCCAGCTGGGCCGGCAATCAGCCCCAGCATTTT
>many|TRBV5-1|TRBD2|TRBJ2-3
CASSLVSSGGSHTQYF
TGCGCCAGCAGCTTGGTTTCTAGCGGGGGGTCTCATACGCAGTATTTT
>many|TRBV19|.|TRBJ1-5
CASNPWWGGGEPQHF
TGTGCCAGCAACCCCTGGTGGGGGGGCGGGGAGCCCCAGCATTTT
>.|TRBV12-3/TRBV12-4|TRBD2|TRBJ2-3
CASSFSGGSADTQYF
TGTGCCAGCAGTTTCAGCGGGGGGAGTGCAGATACGCAGTATTTT
>many|TRBV7-2|TRBD1|TRBJ2-7
CASSRTGGSAYEQYF
TGTGCCAGCAGCCGAACAGGGGGTAGCGCCTACGAGCAGTACTTC
>.|TRBV27|.|TRBJ1-5
CAFGDCNQPQHF
TGTGCCTTCGGGGACTGCAATCAGCCCCAGCATTTT
>few|TRBV11-2|.|TRBJ2-2
CASRGTGQTSNTGELFF
TGTGCCAGCCGGGGAACAGGGCAAACTTCGAACACCGGGGAGCTGTTTTTT
>many|TRBV7-2|.|TRBJ1-4
CASSFQGRNEKLFF
TGTGCCAGCAGTTTTCAGGGCAGAAACGAAAAACTGTTTTTT
>.|TRBV30|.|TRBJ1-1
CAWTGQPYTEAFF
TGTGCCTGGACAGGGCAGCCGTACACTGAAGCTTTCTTT